Sequencing of this TCR beta chain was carried out in a study of T cells in Graves' hyperthyroidism and ophthalmopathy. This clonotype was found many times. Its antigen is undetermined. The CDR3 sequence is 14 residues long. The germline V gene has CDR1 LGHNA and CDR2 YSLEER. The ends were cut back, 1 base at V and 4 bases at J, with 8 bases in the middle. Authors of the study amplified TCR beta CDR3 regions from RNA transcripts. A set of HTBI primers served as the primers for a first-round RT-PCR of the TCR CDR3. Each CDR3 protein gets one entry after TCRdb re-called the multiplex PCR reads with MiXCR. The sample gives more than 500,000 distinct CDR3 sequences, about 16% of which show up once; around 28% is in the top ten. Whole-study results and caveats: Blood also held most thyroid clonotypes expanded beyond 0.001.

This sequence was found in a woman in her thirties with Graves' ophthalmopathy. The specimen sequenced was blood. The chain combines TRBV4-3 with TRBJ1-5; D uncertain. The CDR3 loop reads CASSQVWGNQPQHF. As DNA, the CDR3 is TGCGCCAGCAGCCAAGTTTGGGGAAATCAGCCCCAGCATTTT.